The clone carrying this T cell receptor beta chain was counted once. This specimen comes from a study of T cell changes during pregnancy in multiple sclerosis. The assay was immunoSEQ multiplex PCR, and TCRdb's table has in-frame clones only and misses some. The sample shows about 51,000 clones, roughly 93% of them seen only once. The sample in question was peripheral blood, obtained in the second trimester of pregnancy. The TCR comes from a female donor with multiple sclerosis, enrolled in a pregnancy study.

The CDR3 is CASSLVAVNYGYTF. Here the CDR3 DNA reads TGTGCCAGCAGCTTAGTAGCAGTGAACTATGGCTACACCTTC. The rearrangement links TRBV7-2 to TRBJ1-2; D is uncertain. The V gene's germline CDR1 is SGHTA and CDR2 FQGNSA. The CDR3 spans 14 residues. Trimming stripped 1 base from V and 2 bases from J, with 8 bases between.